This TCR beta chain was captured by sequencing in a study of OX40 agonist ivuxolimab in advanced cancers. Study-wide points: Fewer expanded clones were found on average in CD4+ than in CD8+ T cells.

Any history of autoimmune disease or systemic immunosuppression disqualified patients. Notes on this clone: The antigen remains undetermined.

The ends were cut back, 6 bases at V and 4 bases at J, with 15 bases in the middle. Germline CDR1 and CDR2: LNHDA and SQIVND (reference sequence). The CDR3 has 14 amino acids. Measured with immunoSEQ multiplex PCR; TCRdb has only the in-frame clones, and not every one. The sample has about 100,000 clones, around 90% seen once; the top ten hold around 1.6%. The material was CD4+ or CD8+ T cells sorted from blood, obtained in a trial of the OX40 agonist ivuxolimab. The sequence came from an adult with an advanced solid tumor such as melanoma, head and neck, liver or kidney cancer. The chain combines TRBV19 with TRBJ1-2; D not certain. The CDR3 loop reads CASSASGIIYGYTF. The CDR3 bases are TGTGCCAGTAGCGCATCCGGGATAATCTATGGCTACACCTTC.